This entry is about one T cell receptor (beta chain). Its matching antigen is unknown. Trimming shortened V by 0 bases and J by 8 bases, and 11 bases separated the two germline ends. Per germline, CDR1 ENHRY and CDR2 SYGVKD. CDR3 length: 14 amino acids. This sample is drawn from a study of cytomegalovirus exposure and HLA in healthy donors. Points from the study as a whole: Investigators reported about 160 TCR beta chains as tied to cytomegalovirus.

Use of 60 Vbeta and 13 Jbeta primers characterized the PCR. The data were produced by immunoSEQ multiplex PCR, yet TCRdb's version contains in-frame clones alone and is incomplete. In the table there are about 140,000 clones, 60% to 80% of which are singletons. The chain combines TRBV10-3 with TRBJ2-1; tentatively, D is TRBD2 (6 bases). The material sequenced was PBMCs. This receptor was obtained from a man aged 40-49 years in good health and CMV-seronegative. The CDR3 is CAISESRGGDEQFF. The CDR3 DNA is TGTGCCATCAGTGAGTCGCGGGGCGGGGATGAGCAGTTCTTC.